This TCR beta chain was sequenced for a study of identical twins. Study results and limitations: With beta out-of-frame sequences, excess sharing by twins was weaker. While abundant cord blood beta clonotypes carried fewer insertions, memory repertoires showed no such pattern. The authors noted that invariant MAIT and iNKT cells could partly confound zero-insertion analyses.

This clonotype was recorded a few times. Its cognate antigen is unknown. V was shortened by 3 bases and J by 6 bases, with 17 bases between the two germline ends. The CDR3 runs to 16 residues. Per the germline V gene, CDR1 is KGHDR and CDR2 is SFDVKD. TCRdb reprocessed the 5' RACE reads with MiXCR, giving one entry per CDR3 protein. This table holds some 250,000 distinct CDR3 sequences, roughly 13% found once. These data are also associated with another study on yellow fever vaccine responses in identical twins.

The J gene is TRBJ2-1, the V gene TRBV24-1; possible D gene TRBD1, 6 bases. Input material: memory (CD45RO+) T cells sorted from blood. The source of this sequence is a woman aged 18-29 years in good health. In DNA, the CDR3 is TGTGCCACCAGTGATCCCAGCGGACAGCTCCCCAATGAGCAGTTCTTC. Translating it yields CATSDPSGQLPNEQFF.